The next 28 T cell receptor beta chains were all read from a single sample in a study of control samples from healthy donors and cancer patients. TCRdb's table, derived via immunoSEQ multiplex PCR, lists solely in-frame clones and lacks some. The sample lists about 95,000 clones; 88% were seen once. Sequencing used blood. Receptors originate from a woman aged 70-85 years in good health.

The rearrangement uses TRBV6-6 and TRBJ2-1; the match to TRBD2 covers 8 bases. V shed 8 bases and J 3 bases; nucleotides not matched to a gene: 6. Germline V gives CDR1 MNHNY, CDR2 SVGAGI (reference sequence). The CDR3 has 14 amino acids. CDR3 loop: CASLASGGYNEQFF. The CDR3 coding sequence is TGTGCCAGCTTGGCCAGCGGGGGCTACAATGAGCAGTTCTTC.

This rearrangement joins TRBV7-9 to TRBJ1-5; D is undetermined. In germline, CDR1 is SEHNR, CDR2 FQNEAQ (reference sequence). The CDR3 runs to 12 residues. Trimming took off 2 bases at V and 8 bases at J, with 7 bases between the two ends. CDR3 sequence: CASSLLSEPQHF. CDR3 in DNA: TGTGCCAGCAGCTTACTGTCGGAGCCCCAGCATTTT.

This clone was counted between two and nine times. The chain recombines TRBV6-6 with TRBJ2-3; a possible D gene is TRBD1 (6 bases). CDR1 is MNHNY, CDR2 SVGAGI, per germline (reference sequence). This CDR3 is built from 14 residues. Trimming removed 7 bases from V and 5 bases from J, with 16 bases in between. The CDR3 bases are TGTGCCAGCAAGGACAGTAAGACGGGAGATACGCAGTATTTT. Amino acid sequence: CASKDSKTGDTQYF.

This clone was picked up a small number of times. This chain uses TRBV27 with TRBJ2-1, with 11 nucleotides matching TRBD1. V gave up 2 bases and J gave up 8 bases; unmatched junction bases: 8. Germline V gives CDR1 MNHEY, CDR2 SMNVEV (reference sequence). There are 16 residues in the CDR3. This chain's CDR3 is CASSLRGDRGAHEQFF. The CDR3 nucleotides are TGTGCCAGCAGTTTAAGGGGGGACAGGGGGGCACATGAGCAGTTCTTC.

This chain uses TRBV30 with TRBJ2-2; 9 bases line up with TRBD1. V dropped 5 bases and J dropped 1; count of bases not matched to a gene: 5. The CDR3 covers 15 residues. The germline V gene has CDR1 GTSNPN and CDR2 SVGIG (reference sequence). CDR3: CAWQPGQGNTGELFF. The CDR3 region has the DNA TGTGCCTGGCAACCGGGACAGGGGAACACCGGGGAGCTGTTTTTT.

This clone has just a few counts. The chain is built from TRBV7-9 and TRBJ1-5, with 7 bases aligning to TRBD1. Germline loops: CDR1 SEHNR, CDR2 FQNEAQ (reference sequence). V gave up 4 bases and J gave up 6 bases; unmatched junction bases: 6. The CDR3 runs 14 residues. The CDR3 here is CASSSGGFGQPQHF. Written as DNA, the CDR3 is TGTGCCAGCAGCTCAGGGGGGTTTGGTCAGCCCCAGCATTTT.

This chain connects TRBV12-5 to TRBJ1-6; D may be TRBD1 (5 bases). Germline assignment: CDR1 LGHNT and CDR2 FRNRAP. This CDR3 has 14 amino acids. Trimming left V 5 bases short and J 8 bases short, with 13 bases between. Here the CDR3 DNA reads TGTGCTAGTGGTCCGCAGGGTGTCCATTCACCCCTCCACTTT. Encoded protein: CASGPQGVHSPLHF.

The rearrangement uses TRBV19 and TRBJ1-2; TRBD1 matches at 9 bases. V shed 5 bases and J 3 bases; nucleotides not matched to a gene: 4. Germline assignment: CDR1 LNHDA and CDR2 SQIVND (reference sequence). The CDR3 is made up of 14 amino acids. In DNA, the CDR3 is TGTGCCAGTAGTTTCGACAGGGGGGACTATGGCTACACCTTC. Its protein product is CASSFDRGDYGYTF.

In DNA form, the CDR3 reads TGTGCCAGCAGCCTGGGGCCTACGGGAAATCAGCCCCAGCATTTT. Its translation is CASSLGPTGNQPQHF. The chain employs TRBV5-5 and TRBJ1-5; TRBD1 is a possible D gene (5 bases). Per the germline V gene, CDR1 is SGHKS and CDR2 is YYEKEE (reference sequence). This CDR3 is 15 amino acids long. Trimming pared 4 bases from V and 4 bases from J, leaving 15 bases between.

The genes are TRBV5-6 and TRBJ1-2; TRBD1 agrees at 8 bases. The CDR3 length is 14 residues. Trimming cost V 3 bases and J 7 bases; bases outside gene matches: 8. The germline gives CDR1 SGHDT, CDR2 YYEEEE. The CDR3 DNA is TGTGCCAGCAGCTCCCCAGGGGGCACTAGTGGCTACACCTTC. Its protein product is CASSSPGGTSGYTF.

This rearrangement joins TRBV5-4 to TRBJ2-6; possible D gene TRBD2, 5 bases. Germline V CDR1 and CDR2: SGHNT, YYREEE (reference sequence). This CDR3 region has 14 residues. Trimming removed 3 bases from V and 4 bases from J, with 8 bases in between. The CDR3 sequence is CASSSGGGANVLTF. For the CDR3, the DNA is TGTGCCAGCAGCTCGGGCGGGGGGGCCAACGTCCTGACTTTC.

The chain uses TRBV5-6 and TRBJ1-2; D remains unclear. Trimming cost V 4 bases and J 2 bases, with 9 bases left between them. This CDR3 is built from 13 residues. Germline V CDR1 and CDR2: SGHDT, YYEEEE. CDR3: CASSVPQNYGYTF. Here the CDR3 DNA reads TGTGCCAGCAGCGTGCCCCAAAACTATGGCTACACCTTC. The whole variable domain, remainder taken from reference TRBV5-6 and TRBJ1-2, is DAGVTQSPTHLIKTRGQQVTLRCSPKSGHDTVSWYQQALGQGPQFIFQYYEEEERQRGNFPDRFSGHQFPNYSSELNVNALLLGDSALYLCASSVPQNYGYTFGSGTRLTVV.

The chain uses TRBV7-9 and TRBJ1-1; D is undetermined. The CDR3 spans 13 residues. V lost 4 bases, J lost 5 bases, and 11 bases lay in between. CDR1 is SEHNR and CDR2 is FQNEAQ in the germline V gene (reference sequence). CDR3 sequence: CASSSTPRTEAFF. In DNA, the CDR3 is TGTGCCAGCAGCTCAACGCCGCGGACTGAAGCTTTCTTT.

V and J are TRBV27 and TRBJ1-1; D not certain. The CDR3 runs to 14 residues. CDR1 is MNHEY and CDR2 is SMNVEV in the germline V gene (reference sequence). Trimming cost V 5 bases and J 4 bases, with 14 bases left between them. CDR3 protein: CASSVRSWGTEAFF. The CDR3 bases are TGTGCCAGCAGTGTAAGATCCTGGGGCACTGAAGCTTTCTTT.

The chain employs TRBV6-4 and TRBJ1-1; D call uncertain. Germline loops: CDR1 MRHNA, CDR2 SNTAGT. Trimming removed 1 base at V and 10 bases at J, with 16 bases between. This CDR3 comprises 14 residues. The CDR3 DNA is TGTGCCAGCAGTGACTGGATGGTTCGGATTTCAGCTTTCTTT. Its protein product is CASSDWMVRISAFF.

This clone ranks as large. The V gene is TRBV3-1 (or the pseudogene TRBV3-2), the J gene TRBJ2-3; D perhaps matches TRBD1 (5 bases). CDR3 length: 15 amino acids. The ends were cut back, 4 bases at V and 3 bases at J, with 14 bases in the middle. Germline V lookup: CDR1 LGHDT, CDR2 YNNKEL (reference sequence). This CDR3 reads CASSPTGLLTDTQYF. In DNA form, the CDR3 reads TGTGCCAGCAGCCCTACAGGTTTGTTGACAGATACGCAGTATTTT.

The chain has TRBV3-1 (or the pseudogene TRBV3-2) and TRBJ2-1; 7 bases line up with TRBD2. Losses at the gene ends were 5 bases for V and 8 bases for J; bases not matched to a gene: 6. This CDR3 is built from 13 residues. CDR1 is LGHDT, CDR2 YNNKEL, per germline (reference sequence). The CDR3 loop is CASSSTSMDEQFF. The DNA for the CDR3 is TGTGCCAGCAGCTCGACTAGCATGGATGAGCAGTTCTTC.

The CDR3 bases are TGCAGCGTCGGACTCGACAGGGGCCATACCTACGAGCAGTACTTC. It specifies CSVGLDRGHTYEQYF. The chain employs TRBV29-1 and TRBJ2-7, with 8 bases identical to TRBD1. The V gene end was trimmed by 6 bases and the J gene end by 2 bases; junction bases not matched to a gene: 12. The CDR3 runs 15 residues. CDR1 and CDR2 (germline): SQVTM, ANQGSEA.

The chain carries TRBV11-2 and TRBJ2-2; D may be TRBD2 (6 bases). Per germline, CDR1 SGHAT and CDR2 FQNNGV. The V and J ends lost 3 bases and 5 bases respectively, with 13 bases between them. This CDR3 comprises 15 residues. The CDR3 here is CASSFQAGTTGELFF. CDR3 nucleotide sequence: TGTGCCAGCAGCTTTCAAGCGGGCACAACCGGGGAGCTGTTTTTT.

The chain carries TRBV30 and TRBJ1-2, with TRBD1 matching over 7 bases. CDR1 and CDR2 (germline): GTSNPN, SVGIG (reference sequence). V lost 0 bases, J lost 4 bases, and 2 bases stayed unmatched. The CDR3 loop spans 13 amino acids. The CDR3 reads CAWSVQGIYGYTF. CDR3 DNA sequence: TGTGCCTGGAGTGTACAGGGGATCTATGGCTACACCTTC.

The chain has TRBV9 and TRBJ1-1; 7 positions match TRBD1. The CDR3 has 15 amino acids. V shed 4 bases, J shed 3 bases, and the junction held 9 bases outside the gene matches. Germline lookup yields CDR1 SGDLS and CDR2 YYNGEE. CDR3 protein: CASSTSTGRDTEAFF. The CDR3 region has the DNA TGTGCCAGCAGCACCTCGACAGGGCGGGACACTGAAGCTTTCTTT.

V and J are TRBV5-1 and TRBJ1-1; 7 nucleotides match TRBD1. The CDR3 length is 14 residues. J gave up 2 bases and V 0 bases, and 1 base lay outside the gene matches. Germline V gives CDR1 SGHRS, CDR2 YFSETQ. For the CDR3, the DNA is TGCGCCAGCAGCTTGGAGGGGGCCAACACTGAAGCTTTCTTT. This sequence encodes CASSLEGANTEAFF. The full variable domain, with the rest looked up from reference TRBV5-1 and TRBJ1-1, is KAGVTQTPRYLIKTRGQQVTLSCSPISGHRSVSWYQQTPGQGLQFLFEYFSETQRNKGNFPGRFSGRQFSNSRSEMNVSTLELGDSALYLCASSLEGANTEAFFGQGTRLTVV.

The chain employs TRBV18 and TRBJ2-7, with D perhaps matching TRBD1 or TRBD2 (5 bases each). This CDR3 contains 13 residues. V lost 4 bases to trimming and J lost 3 bases, with 10 bases between them. CDR1 and CDR2 from the germline V gene are KGHSH and LQKENI. CDR3 residues: CASSRDQDYEQYF. The CDR3 bases are TGTGCCAGCTCACGGGACCAGGACTACGAGCAGTACTTC.

The chain couples TRBV2 to TRBJ1-1; possibly TRBD1 for D (6 bases). Per the germline V gene, CDR1 is SNHLY and CDR2 is FYNNEI. With 6 bases removed from V and 5 bases from J, the gap between germline ends came to 13 bases. The CDR3 has 13 amino acids. CDR3 DNA sequence: TGTGCCAGCAGGTTAGAGGGGGGAACTGAAGCTTTCTTT. Protein product: CASRLEGGTEAFF. Looking up the rest from reference TRBV2 and TRBJ1-1 gives the full variable domain: EPEVTQTPSHQVTQMGQEVILRCVPISNHLYFYWYRQILGQKVEFLVSFYNNEISEKSEIFDDQFSVERPDGSNFTLKIRSTKLEDSAMYFCASRLEGGTEAFFGQGTRLTVV.

V is TRBV19 and J is TRBJ1-1, with D tentatively TRBD1 (6 bases). The CDR3 totals 17 residues. Trimming took 4 bases from V and 5 from J, leaving 23 bases between them. Germline-derived CDR1 and CDR2 are LNHDA and SQIVND (reference sequence). The CDR3 is CASSKARSDSQGTEAFF. CDR3 bases: TGTGCCAGTAGTAAAGCGAGGTCGGATTCACAGGGAACTGAAGCTTTCTTT.

The chain employs TRBV28 and TRBJ1-1; the D is unclear. The CDR3 length is 13 residues. The V end was cut by 3 bases, the J end by 5 bases, with 10 bases between. Germline CDR1 reads MDHEN; CDR2 reads SYDVKM. The CDR3 bases are TGTGCCAGCAGTTTCTTAGGAGTGACTGAAGCTTTCTTT. Encoded protein: CASSFLGVTEAFF. Looking up the rest from reference TRBV28 and TRBJ1-1 gives the full variable domain: DVKVTQSSRYLVKRTGEKVFLECVQDMDHENMFWYRQDPGLGLRLIYFSYDVKMKEKGDIPEGYSVSREKKERFSLILESASTNQTSMYLCASSFLGVTEAFFGQGTRLTVV.

The chain combines TRBV2 with TRBJ2-3; tentatively, D is TRBD2 (6 bases). Trimming pared 4 bases from V and 2 bases from J, leaving 13 bases between. In germline, CDR1 is SNHLY, CDR2 FYNNEI. The CDR3 spans 15 residues. As DNA, the CDR3 is TGTGCCAGCAGTGGGCGGACTACTCACACAGATACGCAGTATTTT. This encodes CASSGRTTHTDTQYF.

This sequence joins TRBV9 and TRBJ2-7; 7 bases map to TRBD2. CDR1 SGDLS and CDR2 YYNGEE come from the germline V gene. V was clipped by 0 bases and J by 8 bases; unmatched bases: 8. The CDR3 has 14 residues. CDR3 loop: CASSVVAGGGQQYF. In nucleotides, the CDR3 is TGTGCCAGCAGCGTAGTAGCGGGTGGCGGGCAGCAGTACTTC.